One and the same sample provided the 17 T cell receptor beta chains below, sequenced in a study of blood T cell repertoires in COVID-19. Produced via immunoSEQ multiplex PCR; TCRdb's table is partial and in-frame only. The sample lists roughly 260,000 clones; over 80% were seen once. What was sequenced was PBMCs or T cells enriched from blood (not recorded which). All receptors come from a woman younger than 30 who had recovered from COVID-19.

V usage is TRBV7-9 and J usage is TRBJ2-3; 9 positions agree with TRBD2. Germline V CDR1 and CDR2: SEHNR, FQNEAQ (reference sequence). This CDR3 is built from 14 residues. Trimming at V came to 3 bases and at J to 6 bases, leaving 4 bases not matched to a gene. CDR3 residues: CASSFSGGSDTQYF. The CDR3 DNA sequence: TGTGCCAGCAGCTTTAGCGGGGGTTCGGATACGCAGTATTTT. The full variable domain, with the rest looked up from reference TRBV7-9 and TRBJ2-3, is DTGVSQNPRHKITKRGQNVTFRCDPISEHNRLYWYRQTLGQGPEFLTYFQNEAQLEKSRLLSDRFSAERPKGSFSTLEIQRTEQGDSAMYLCASSFSGGSDTQYFGPGTRLTVL.

The rearrangement uses TRBV2 and TRBJ1-2, with 7 nucleotides matching TRBD1. Trimming at V came to 6 bases and at J to 5 bases, leaving 6 bases not matched to a gene. The CDR3 contains 13 residues. Looked up from germline, CDR1 is SNHLY and CDR2 is FYNNEI. In nucleotides, the CDR3 is TGTGCCAGCAGCCAGGGGGTGGGTTATGGCTACACCTTC. As protein: CASSQGVGYGYTF.

The chain recombines TRBV24-1 with TRBJ1-1; D is perhaps TRBD1 (6 bases). This CDR3 comprises 13 residues. Germline CDR1 reads KGHDR; CDR2 reads SFDVKD. V was shortened by 7 bases and J by 0 bases, with 8 bases between the two germline ends. This chain's CDR3 is CATRRQVNTEAFF. In DNA form, the CDR3 reads TGTGCCACCAGAAGACAGGTGAACACTGAAGCTTTCTTT.

The V call is TRBV7-3, the J call TRBJ1-1; D possibly corresponds to TRBD1 (6 bases). The V gene lost 3 bases and the J gene lost 5 bases, with 16 bases spanning the gap. The germline V gene has CDR1 SGHTA and CDR2 FQGTGA. The CDR3 length is 15 residues. The CDR3: CASSFTRGTRTEAFF. The CDR3 DNA follows: TGTGCCAGCAGCTTTACCAGGGGAACGAGAACTGAAGCTTTCTTT.

The V call is TRBV6-5, the J call TRBJ2-3; the match to TRBD1 covers 8 bases. CDR1 and CDR2 from the germline V gene are MNHEY and SVGAGI. V dropped 4 bases and J dropped 2; count of bases not matched to a gene: 8. CDR3 size: 16 residues. The CDR3 sequence is CASSSLQGGPTDTQYF. The CDR3 region has the DNA TGTGCCAGCAGTTCCCTACAGGGGGGCCCCACAGATACGCAGTATTTT.

The chain recombines TRBV5-1 with TRBJ2-5, with TRBD2 matching over 12 bases. Germline assignment: CDR1 SGHRS and CDR2 YFSETQ. V lost 4 bases to trimming and J lost 4 bases; unmatched junction nucleotides: 11. This CDR3 comprises 17 residues. For the CDR3, the DNA is TGCGCCAGCAGCGAATGGACTAGCGGGGCTCCCCTAGAGACCCAGTACTTC. It encodes CASSEWTSGAPLETQYF.

The chain carries TRBV7-3 and TRBJ2-2; a possible D gene is TRBD1 (6 bases). From germline, CDR1 is SGHTA and CDR2 FQGTGA. The CDR3 is made up of 16 amino acids. V lost 1 base, J lost 5 bases, and 14 bases lay in between. CDR3 region: CASSLMQAGVTGELFF. In DNA form, the CDR3 reads TGTGCCAGCAGCTTAATGCAGGCAGGGGTAACCGGGGAGCTGTTTTTT.

The chain carries TRBV7-3 and TRBJ1-6, with D possibly TRBD1 on 6 matching bases. The CDR3 sequence is 16 residues long. From germline, CDR1 is SGHTA and CDR2 FQGTGA. V lost 2 bases and J lost 10, with 18 bases in between. The DNA for the CDR3 is TGTGCCAGCAGCTTACACCAAGGGGGGGCCGGATCACCCCTCCACTTT. It yields the protein CASSLHQGGAGSPLHF. The whole variable domain, filled in from reference TRBV7-3 and TRBJ1-6, reads GAGVSQTPSNKVTEKGKYVELRCDPISGHTALYWYRQSLGQGPEFLIYFQGTGAADDSGLPNDRFFAVRPEGSVSTLKIQRTERGDSAVYLCASSLHQGGAGSPLHFGNGTRLTVT.

The chain recombines TRBV11-2 with TRBJ2-3, with D maybe TRBD2 (5 bases). The CDR3 has 17 amino acids. The ends were cut back, 3 bases at V and 3 bases at J, with 19 bases in the middle. Germline-derived CDR1 and CDR2 are SGHAT and FQNNGV. This CDR3 is CASSLVDSAWGTDTQYF. The CDR3 DNA sequence: TGTGCCAGCAGCTTGGTGGACTCGGCTTGGGGAACAGATACGCAGTATTTT.

The chain carries TRBV24-1 and TRBJ2-5; D may be TRBD1 (6 bases). The CDR3 sequence is 14 residues long. CDR1 is KGHDR and CDR2 is SFDVKD in the germline V gene. The V end was cut by 9 bases, the J end by 1 base, with 14 bases between. CDR3 sequence (DNA): TGTGCCACCGGACCGGGACACTCCCAAGAGACCCAGTACTTC. It codes for CATGPGHSQETQYF.

The genes are TRBV3-1 (or the pseudogene TRBV3-2) and TRBJ1-2, with D perhaps TRBD1 (6 bases). With 4 bases removed from V and 6 bases from J, the gap between germline ends came to 15 bases. The CDR3 has 14 residues. The V gene's germline CDR1 is LGHDT and CDR2 YNNKEL (reference sequence). The CDR3, as DNA: TGTGCCAGCAGCCCCGGGACACTGGGTAATGGCTACACCTTC. Its translation is CASSPGTLGNGYTF.

The gene calls are TRBV10-1 and TRBJ2-5; TRBD2 matches at 10 bases. Unmatched junction bases numbered 9, after V lost 8 bases and J lost 3 bases. Germline assignment: CDR1 WNHNN and CDR2 SYGVQD (reference sequence). The CDR3 extends over 15 amino acids. The CDR3 region has the DNA TGCGCCAGCTCTATGGGACTAGCGTACGAAGAGACCCAGTACTTC. It specifies CASSMGLAYEETQYF.

The J gene is TRBJ1-4, the V gene TRBV19, with D possibly TRBD1 on 5 matching bases. The V gene lost 3 bases and the J gene lost 1 base, with 12 bases spanning the gap. Germline assignment: CDR1 LNHDA and CDR2 SQIVND (reference sequence). The CDR3 loop spans 16 amino acids. This CDR3 reads CASSMGRRITNEKLFF. In DNA form, the CDR3 reads TGTGCCAGTAGTATGGGGCGAAGGATAACTAATGAAAAACTGTTTTTT.

The rearrangement joins TRBV7-8 to TRBJ2-2, with 9 nucleotides matching TRBD2. V trimming: 6 bases; J trimming: 6 bases; junction bases outside the gene matches: 14. This CDR3 has 17 residues. CDR1 is SGHVS, CDR2 FQNEAQ, per germline. This CDR3 reads CASRLSIAGGVAGELFF. The CDR3 DNA sequence: TGTGCCAGCAGACTCTCTATTGCGGGAGGGGTAGCCGGGGAGCTGTTTTTT. Variable domain in full (rest from reference TRBV7-8 and TRBJ2-2): GAGVSQSPRYKVAKRGQDVALRCDPISGHVSLFWYQQALGQGPEFLTYFQNEAQLDKSGLPSDRFFAERPEGSVSTLKIQRTQQEDSAVYLCASRLSIAGGVAGELFFGEGSRLTVL.

The chain has TRBV11-2 and TRBJ1-4; 7 bases are a match to TRBD1. The CDR3 spans 14 residues. The germline V gene encodes CDR1 SGHAT and CDR2 FQNNGV. The V gene end was trimmed by 5 bases and the J gene end by 10 bases; junction bases not matched to a gene: 10. The CDR3 DNA follows: TGTGCCAGCAGCCCCGACAGGGCGCAGGGAAAACTGTTTTTT. It yields the protein CASSPDRAQGKLFF.

The chain has TRBV27 and TRBJ2-7; TRBD2 matches 11 bases. The CDR3 runs to 18 residues. Germline loops: CDR1 MNHEY, CDR2 SMNVEV (reference sequence). V dropped 2 bases and J dropped 3; count of bases not matched to a gene: 12. CDR3 sequence (DNA): TGTGCCAGCAGTTTACGGAGCCGTCTAGCGGGAGGCCGCTACGAGCAGTACTTC. Encoded protein: CASSLRSRLAGGRYEQYF.

The rearrangement uses TRBV7-9 and TRBJ2-1; TRBD2 agrees at 10 bases. The junction had 7 bases not matched to a gene; V was cut back by 5 bases and J by 3 bases. Germline V CDR1 and CDR2: SEHNR, FQNEAQ (reference sequence). The CDR3 extends over 16 amino acids. The CDR3 is CASSPIGLAVYNEQFF. CDR3 coding DNA: TGTGCCAGCAGCCCGATCGGACTAGCGGTCTACAATGAGCAGTTCTTC.